A single sample is the source of the 12 T cell receptor beta chains below, sequenced in a study of siplizumab effects on memory and regulatory T cells (dated by TCRdb to between 2018 and 2020). The receptor library was made with the immunoSEQ multiplex PCR assay. TCRdb stores this immuneACCESS table with in-frame sequences only. Part of the clones is absent; in the studies checked, under half of the shortfall reflects unresolved V genes, and no reason is known for the rest. For this sample the table gives some 96,000 clones, of which 80% to 95% were detected only once. The top ten constitute under 0.15% of the sample. Material for sequencing was CD4+ T cells sorted from blood. These receptors all stem from a human donor in good health.

This clone has more than one count but fewer than ten. The chain employs TRBV18 and TRBJ1-1; D is uncertain. V gave up 4 bases and J gave up 0 bases, with 6 bases separating them. CDR1 is KGHSH and CDR2 is LQKENI in the germline V gene. There are 13 residues in the CDR3. The CDR3 nucleotides are TGTGCCAGCTCACAGCGAATGAACACTGAAGCTTTCTTT. Amino acids: CASSQRMNTEAFF.

The J gene is TRBJ1-5, the V gene TRBV6-5; no clear D. The CDR3 is 14 amino acids. Trimming pared 0 bases from V and 1 base from J, leaving 4 bases between. Looked up from germline, CDR1 is MNHEY and CDR2 is SVGAGI. CDR3 sequence (DNA): TGTGCCAGCAGTTACTCGGTGAGCAATCAGCCCCAGCATTTT. It specifies CASSYSVSNQPQHF.

The chain couples TRBV6-5 to TRBJ1-5, with a weak D call TRBD1 (5 bases). This CDR3 has 15 residues. CDR1 and CDR2 (germline): MNHEY, SVGAGI. The V and J ends lost 6 bases and 2 bases respectively, with 14 bases between them. The CDR3 coding sequence is TGTGCCAGCAGCTGGGGGGGGGAGGGCAATCAGCCCCAGCATTTT. Translation: CASSWGGEGNQPQHF.

The genes are TRBV7-2 and TRBJ1-1; 11 positions agree with TRBD1. The CDR3 has 15 amino acids. V trimming: 5 bases; J trimming: 1 base; junction bases outside the gene matches: 3. CDR1 and CDR2 from the germline V gene are SGHTA and FQGNSA. CDR3 sequence reads: CASSLGQGGNTEAFF. The CDR3 DNA reads as TGTGCCAGCAGCCTGGGACAGGGGGGGAACACTGAAGCTTTCTTT.

V gene TRBV19 combines with J gene TRBJ1-2, with TRBD1 as a possible D gene (6 bases). V was cut by 5 bases and J by 6 bases, with 16 bases left in between. The CDR3 loop spans 14 amino acids. Germline V lookup: CDR1 LNHDA, CDR2 SQIVND (reference sequence). The CDR3 protein is CASSDPRRGDGYTF. CDR3 sequence (DNA): TGTGCCAGTAGTGATCCACGGAGGGGGGATGGCTACACCTTC.

The chain employs TRBV7-3 and TRBJ2-2; unclear D gene. This CDR3 is built from 12 residues. V was clipped by 2 bases and J by 8 bases, with 6 bases between them. Germline CDR1 is SGHTA and CDR2 is FQGTGA. CDR3 DNA sequence: TGTGCCAGCAGCTTACCCAAGGGGGAGCTGTTTTTT. Its translation is CASSLPKGELFF. Based on the CDR3 plus reference TRBV7-3 and TRBJ2-2, the full variable domain is GAGVSQTPSNKVTEKGKYVELRCDPISGHTALYWYRQSLGQGPEFLIYFQGTGAADDSGLPNDRFFAVRPEGSVSTLKIQRTERGDSAVYLCASSLPKGELFFGEGSRLTVL.

The V and J genes are TRBV27 and TRBJ1-2; D gene unclear. The V end was cut by 2 bases, the J end by 5 bases, with 6 bases between. This CDR3 is 12 amino acids long. Germline loops: CDR1 MNHEY, CDR2 SMNVEV (reference sequence). CDR3 nucleotide sequence: TGTGCCAGCAGTTTAAGAGGTTATGGCTACACCTTC. Translated, it gives CASSLRGYGYTF.

The rearrangement uses TRBV5-5 and TRBJ1-5; D possibly corresponds to TRBD1 (6 bases). This CDR3 spans 18 amino acids. Trimming removed 1 base at V and 1 base at J, with 18 bases between. CDR1 and CDR2 (germline): SGHKS, YYEKEE (reference sequence). CDR3 in DNA: TGTGCCAGCAGCTTGCGGACTACAGGGAATCGAAGCAATCAGCCCCAGCATTTT. Its protein product is CASSLRTTGNRSNQPQHF. The variable domain in full, completed from reference TRBV5-5 and TRBJ1-5, reads DAGVTQSPTHLIKTRGQQVTLRCSPISGHKSVSWYQQVLGQGPQFIFQYYEKEERGRGNFPDRFSARQFPNYSSELNVNALLLGDSALYLCASSLRTTGNRSNQPQHFGDGTRLSIL.

J is TRBJ1-5 and V is TRBV30, with D tentatively TRBD1 (6 bases). Trimming stripped 5 bases from V and 3 bases from J, with 14 bases between. Germline CDR1 reads GTSNPN; CDR2 reads SVGIG (reference sequence). This CDR3 has 14 residues. The DNA of the CDR3 is TGTGCCTGGGACCCGGGACAAGCCAATCAGCCCCAGCATTTT. Translated: CAWDPGQANQPQHF.

The chain recombines TRBV21-1 with TRBJ2-5; TRBD1, the table's D call, lacks a check against the DNA. TRBV21-1 is an annotated pseudogene. There are 15 residues in the CDR3. The CDR3 region is CASSKGKGVLETQYF. DNA for the CDR3: TGTGCCAGCAGCAAAGGTAAGGGGGTATTAGAGACCCAGTACTTC.

J is TRBJ2-1 and V is TRBV7-2; 13 nucleotides line up with TRBD2. Germline CDR1 SGHTA, CDR2 FQGNSA. Trimming removed 6 bases from V and 4 bases from J; junction bases left unmatched: 9. The CDR3 is 17 residues long. The DNA for the CDR3 is TGTGCCAGCAGGCTTACCTGGACTAGCGGGGGATACAATGAGCAGTTCTTC. Translating gives CASRLTWTSGGYNEQFF.

V is TRBV28 and J is TRBJ2-1; TRBD1 agrees at 10 bases. The CDR3 consists of 16 residues. The germline V gene has CDR1 MDHEN and CDR2 SYDVKM. Trimming cost V 6 bases and J 2 bases; bases outside gene matches: 7. CDR3 loop: CASSPTGQGAYNEQFF. The CDR3 DNA reads as TGTGCCAGCAGCCCCACCGGACAGGGGGCCTACAATGAGCAGTTCTTC.